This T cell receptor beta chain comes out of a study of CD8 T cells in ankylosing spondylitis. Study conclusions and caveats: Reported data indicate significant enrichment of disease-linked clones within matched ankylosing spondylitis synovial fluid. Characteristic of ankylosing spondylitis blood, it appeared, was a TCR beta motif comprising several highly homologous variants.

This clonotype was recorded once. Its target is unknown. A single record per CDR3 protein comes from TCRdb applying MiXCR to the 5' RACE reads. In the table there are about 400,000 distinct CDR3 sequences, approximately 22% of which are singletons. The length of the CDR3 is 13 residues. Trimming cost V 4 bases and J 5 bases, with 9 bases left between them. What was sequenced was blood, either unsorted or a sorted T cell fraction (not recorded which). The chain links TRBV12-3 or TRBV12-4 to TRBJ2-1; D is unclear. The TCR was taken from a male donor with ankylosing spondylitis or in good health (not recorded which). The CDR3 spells CASSSALNNEQFF. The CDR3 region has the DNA TGTGCCAGCAGTTCGGCACTCAACAATGAGCAGTTCTTC.